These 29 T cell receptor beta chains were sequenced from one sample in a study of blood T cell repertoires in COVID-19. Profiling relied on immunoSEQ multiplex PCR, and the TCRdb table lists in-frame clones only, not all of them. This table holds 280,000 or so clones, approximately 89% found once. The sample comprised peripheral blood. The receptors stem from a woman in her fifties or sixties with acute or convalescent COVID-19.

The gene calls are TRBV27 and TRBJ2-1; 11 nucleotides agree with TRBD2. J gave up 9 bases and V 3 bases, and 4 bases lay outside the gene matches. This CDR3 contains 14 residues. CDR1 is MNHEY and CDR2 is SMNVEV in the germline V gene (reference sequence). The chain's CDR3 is CASSFRLAGGEQFF. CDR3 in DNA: TGTGCCAGCAGTTTCCGGCTAGCGGGGGGTGAGCAGTTCTTC.

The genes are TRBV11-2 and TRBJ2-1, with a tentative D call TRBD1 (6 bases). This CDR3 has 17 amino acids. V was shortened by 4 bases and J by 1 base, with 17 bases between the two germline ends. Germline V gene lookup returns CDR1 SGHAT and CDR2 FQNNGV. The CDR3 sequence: CASSSTGQRVSYNEQFF. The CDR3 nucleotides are TGTGCCAGCAGCTCCACAGGACAGCGAGTGTCCTACAATGAGCAGTTCTTC.

CDR3: CASSIAGTRSNQPQHF. CDR3 sequence (DNA): TGTGCCAGTAGTATCGCTGGAACGAGGAGCAATCAGCCCCAGCATTTT. The genes are TRBV19 and TRBJ1-5; no firm D call. V was shortened by 3 bases and J by 1 base, with 13 bases between the two germline ends. Germline V gene lookup returns CDR1 LNHDA and CDR2 SQIVND (reference sequence). This CDR3 has 16 amino acids.

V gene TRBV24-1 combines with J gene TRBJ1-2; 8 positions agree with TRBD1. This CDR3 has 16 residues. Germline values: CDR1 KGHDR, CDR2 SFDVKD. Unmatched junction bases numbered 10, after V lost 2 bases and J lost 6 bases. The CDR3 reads CATSDSGTGLRDGYTF. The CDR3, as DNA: TGTGCCACCAGTGATTCCGGGACAGGCCTTCGAGATGGCTACACCTTC.

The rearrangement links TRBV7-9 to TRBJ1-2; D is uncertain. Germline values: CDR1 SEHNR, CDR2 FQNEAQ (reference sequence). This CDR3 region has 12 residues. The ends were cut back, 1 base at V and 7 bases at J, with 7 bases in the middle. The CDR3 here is CASSLEEGGYTF. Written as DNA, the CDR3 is TGTGCCAGCAGCTTAGAGGAGGGTGGCTACACCTTC.

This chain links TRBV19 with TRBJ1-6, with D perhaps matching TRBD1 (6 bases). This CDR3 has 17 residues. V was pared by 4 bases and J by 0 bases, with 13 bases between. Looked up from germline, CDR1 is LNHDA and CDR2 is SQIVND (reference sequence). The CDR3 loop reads CASSTDSGSSYNSPLHF. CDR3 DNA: TGTGCCAGTAGTACGGACAGTGGGAGCTCCTATAATTCACCCCTCCACTTT.

CDR3 region: CASSELAGGQNEQFF. CDR3 nucleotide sequence: TGTGCCAGCAGTGAACTGGCGGGAGGGCAGAATGAGCAGTTCTTC. The chain recombines TRBV6-1 with TRBJ2-1, with 9 positions matching TRBD2. V dropped 2 bases and J dropped 7; count of bases not matched to a gene: 6. This CDR3 is 15 amino acids long. Germline V gene data show CDR1 as MNHNS and CDR2 as SASEGT.

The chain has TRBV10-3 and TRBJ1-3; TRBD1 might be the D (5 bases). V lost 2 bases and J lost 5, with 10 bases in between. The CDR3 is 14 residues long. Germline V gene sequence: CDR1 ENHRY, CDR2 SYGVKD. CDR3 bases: TGTGCCATCAGTGAGGGGGGGAATAGAAACACCATATATTTT. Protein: CAISEGGNRNTIYF.

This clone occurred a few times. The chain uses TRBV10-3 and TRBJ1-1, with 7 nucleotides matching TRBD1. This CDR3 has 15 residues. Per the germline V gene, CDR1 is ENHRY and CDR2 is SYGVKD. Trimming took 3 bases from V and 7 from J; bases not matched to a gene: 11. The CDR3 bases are TGTGCCATCAGTGAAACCCAGGGGGTGAGGGATGAAGCTTTCTTT. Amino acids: CAISETQGVRDEAFF.

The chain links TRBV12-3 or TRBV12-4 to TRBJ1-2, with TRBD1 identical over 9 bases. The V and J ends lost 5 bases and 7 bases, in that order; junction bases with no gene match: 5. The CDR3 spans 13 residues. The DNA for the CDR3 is TGTGCCAGCAGTCCGGGACAGGGTCTTGGCTACACCTTC. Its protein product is CASSPGQGLGYTF.

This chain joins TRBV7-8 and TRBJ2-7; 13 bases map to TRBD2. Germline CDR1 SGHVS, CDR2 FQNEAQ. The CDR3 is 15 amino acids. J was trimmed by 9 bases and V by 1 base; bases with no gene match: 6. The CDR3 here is CASSLGGLAGVVQYF. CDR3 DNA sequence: TGTGCCAGCAGCTTAGGTGGACTAGCGGGAGTCGTGCAGTACTTC.

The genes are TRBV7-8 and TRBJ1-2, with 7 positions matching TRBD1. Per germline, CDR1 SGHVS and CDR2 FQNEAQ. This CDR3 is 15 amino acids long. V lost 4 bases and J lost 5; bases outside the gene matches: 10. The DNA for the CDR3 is TGTGCCAGCAGCTCGTACAGGGGAGCGGAGTATGGCTACACCTTC. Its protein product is CASSSYRGAEYGYTF. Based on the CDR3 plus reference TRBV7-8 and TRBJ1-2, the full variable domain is GAGVSQSPRYKVAKRGQDVALRCDPISGHVSLFWYQQALGQGPEFLTYFQNEAQLDKSGLPSDRFFAERPEGSVSTLKIQRTQQEDSAVYLCASSSYRGAEYGYTFGSGTRLTVV.

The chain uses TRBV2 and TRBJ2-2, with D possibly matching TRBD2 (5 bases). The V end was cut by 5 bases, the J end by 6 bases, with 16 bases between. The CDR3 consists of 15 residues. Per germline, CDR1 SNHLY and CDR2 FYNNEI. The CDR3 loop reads CASSSLPGRAGELFF. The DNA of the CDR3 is TGTGCCAGCAGTTCCTTACCGGGAAGGGCCGGGGAGCTGTTTTTT.

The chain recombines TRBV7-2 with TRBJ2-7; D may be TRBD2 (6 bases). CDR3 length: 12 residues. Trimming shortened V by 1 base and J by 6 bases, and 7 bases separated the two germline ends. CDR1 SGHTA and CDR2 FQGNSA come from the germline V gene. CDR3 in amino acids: CASSLGGGEQYF. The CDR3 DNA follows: TGTGCCAGCAGCTTAGGGGGAGGCGAGCAGTACTTC. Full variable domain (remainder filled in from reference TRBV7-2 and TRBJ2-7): GAGVSQSPSNKVTEKGKDVELRCDPISGHTALYWYRQSLGQGLEFLIYFQGNSAPDKSGLPSDRFSAERTGGSVSTLTIQRTQQEDSAVYLCASSLGGGEQYFGPGTRLTVT.

The CDR3 reads CAISESVVENQPQHF. Written as DNA, the CDR3 is TGTGCCATCAGTGAGTCAGTGGTGGAGAATCAGCCCCAGCATTTT. The V gene is TRBV10-3, the J gene TRBJ1-5; D is uncertain. V gave up 0 bases and J gave up 4 bases, with 10 bases separating them. CDR3 size: 15 residues. CDR1 is ENHRY, CDR2 SYGVKD, per germline.

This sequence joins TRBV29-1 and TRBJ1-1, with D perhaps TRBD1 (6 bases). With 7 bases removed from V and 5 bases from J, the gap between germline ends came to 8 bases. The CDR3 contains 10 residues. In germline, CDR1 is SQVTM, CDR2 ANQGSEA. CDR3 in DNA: TGCAGCGCTGGACAGACTGAAGCTTTCTTT. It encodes CSAGQTEAFF. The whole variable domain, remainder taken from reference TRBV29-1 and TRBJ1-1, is SAVISQKPSRDICQRGTSLTIQCQVDSQVTMMFWYRQQPGQSLTLIATANQGSEATYESGFVIDKFPISRPNLTFSTLTVSNMSPEDSSIYLCSAGQTEAFFGQGTRLTVV.

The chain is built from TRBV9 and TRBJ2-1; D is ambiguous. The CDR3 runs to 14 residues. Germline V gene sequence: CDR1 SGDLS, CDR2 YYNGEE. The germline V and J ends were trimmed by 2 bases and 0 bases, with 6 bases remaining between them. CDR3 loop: CASSVVSSYNEQFF. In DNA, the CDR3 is TGTGCCAGCAGCGTGGTCAGCTCCTACAATGAGCAGTTCTTC.

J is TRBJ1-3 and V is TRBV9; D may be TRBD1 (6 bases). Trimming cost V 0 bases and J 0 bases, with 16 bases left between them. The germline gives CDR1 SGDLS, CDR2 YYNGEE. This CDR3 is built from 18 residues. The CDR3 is CASSVGGRGGYSGNTIYF. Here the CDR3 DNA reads TGTGCCAGCAGCGTAGGAGGTAGGGGGGGTTACTCTGGAAACACCATATATTTT. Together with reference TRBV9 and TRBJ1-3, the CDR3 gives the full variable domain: DSGVTQTPKHLITATGQRVTLRCSPRSGDLSVYWYQQSLDQGLQFLIQYYNGEERAKGNILERFSAQQFPDLHSELNLSSLELGDSALYFCASSVGGRGGYSGNTIYFGEGSWLTVV.

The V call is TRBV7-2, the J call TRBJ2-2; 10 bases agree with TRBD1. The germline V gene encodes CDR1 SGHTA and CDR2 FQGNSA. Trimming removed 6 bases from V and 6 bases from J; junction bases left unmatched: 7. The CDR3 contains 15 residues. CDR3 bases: TGTGCCAGCAGACGACAGGGGGCGATGGCCGGGGAGCTGTTTTTT. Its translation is CASRRQGAMAGELFF.

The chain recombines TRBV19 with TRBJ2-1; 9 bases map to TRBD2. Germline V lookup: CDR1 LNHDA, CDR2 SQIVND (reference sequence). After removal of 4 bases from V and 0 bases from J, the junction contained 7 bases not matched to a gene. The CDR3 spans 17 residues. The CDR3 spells CASSTRTSVFSYNEQFF. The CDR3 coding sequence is TGTGCCAGTAGTACACGGACTAGCGTGTTCTCCTACAATGAGCAGTTCTTC.

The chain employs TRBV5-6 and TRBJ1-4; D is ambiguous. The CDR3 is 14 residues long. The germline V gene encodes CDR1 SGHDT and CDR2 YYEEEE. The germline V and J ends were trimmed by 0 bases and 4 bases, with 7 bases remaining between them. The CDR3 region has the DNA TGTGCCAGCAGCTTGGCAGCGTTTAATGAAAAACTGTTTTTT. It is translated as CASSLAAFNEKLFF.

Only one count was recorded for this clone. This CDR3 is CASSPNQGRGSQPQHF. The CDR3, as DNA: TGTGCCAGCTCACCAAACCAGGGGCGAGGCAGTCAGCCCCAGCATTTT. V usage is TRBV18 and J usage is TRBJ1-5, with D possibly TRBD1 on 6 matching bases. Per germline, CDR1 KGHSH and CDR2 LQKENI. The CDR3 length is 16 residues. V gave up 2 bases and J gave up 6 bases, with 17 bases separating them.

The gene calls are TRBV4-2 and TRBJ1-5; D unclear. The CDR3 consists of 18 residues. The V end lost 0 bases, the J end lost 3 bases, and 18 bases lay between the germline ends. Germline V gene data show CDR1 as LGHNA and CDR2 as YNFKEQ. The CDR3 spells CASSQDGRRRESNQPQHF. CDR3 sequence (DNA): TGTGCCAGCAGCCAAGATGGTAGGCGGAGGGAGTCCAATCAGCCCCAGCATTTT.

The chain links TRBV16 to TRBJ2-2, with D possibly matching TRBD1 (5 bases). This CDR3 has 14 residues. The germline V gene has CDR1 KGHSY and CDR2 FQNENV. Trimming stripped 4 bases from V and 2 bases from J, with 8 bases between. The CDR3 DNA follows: TGTGCCAGCAGCCTCCAGGGTAACACCGGGGAGCTGTTTTTT. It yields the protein CASSLQGNTGELFF.

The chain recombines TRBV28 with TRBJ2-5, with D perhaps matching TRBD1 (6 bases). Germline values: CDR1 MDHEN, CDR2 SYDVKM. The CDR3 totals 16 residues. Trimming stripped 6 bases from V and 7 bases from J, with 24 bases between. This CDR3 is CASSDVLGQGYGTQYF. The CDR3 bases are TGTGCCAGCAGCGATGTCCTGGGGCAGGGGTATGGGACCCAGTACTTC.

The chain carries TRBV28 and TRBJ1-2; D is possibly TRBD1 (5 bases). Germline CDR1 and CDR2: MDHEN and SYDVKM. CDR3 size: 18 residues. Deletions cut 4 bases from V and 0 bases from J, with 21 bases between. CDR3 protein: CASSSPRVRRRANYGYTF. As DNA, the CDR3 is TGTGCCAGCAGTTCTCCCAGGGTAAGGCGACGAGCTAACTATGGCTACACCTTC.

The CDR3 sequence: CASSPMNTGELFF. Written as DNA, the CDR3 is TGTGCCAGCAGCCCTATGAACACCGGGGAGCTGTTTTTT. J is TRBJ2-2 and V is TRBV7-6, with D unclear. This CDR3 has 13 amino acids. Germline values: CDR1 SGHVS, CDR2 FNYEAQ. Trimming removed 5 bases from V and 1 base from J, with 5 bases in between. Complete variable domain (other parts from reference TRBV7-6 and TRBJ2-2): GAGVSQSPRYKVTKRGQDVALRCDPISGHVSLYWYRQALGQGPEFLTYFNYEAQQDKSGLPNDRFSAERPEGSISTLTIQRTEQRDSAMYRCASSPMNTGELFFGEGSRLTVL.

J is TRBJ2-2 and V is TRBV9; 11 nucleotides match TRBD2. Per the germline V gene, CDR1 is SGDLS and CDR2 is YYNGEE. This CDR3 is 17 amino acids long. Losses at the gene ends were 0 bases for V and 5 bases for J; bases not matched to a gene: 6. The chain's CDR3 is CASSVGGTSGGTGELFF. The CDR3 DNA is TGTGCCAGCAGCGTAGGAGGGACTAGCGGCGGAACCGGGGAGCTGTTTTTT.

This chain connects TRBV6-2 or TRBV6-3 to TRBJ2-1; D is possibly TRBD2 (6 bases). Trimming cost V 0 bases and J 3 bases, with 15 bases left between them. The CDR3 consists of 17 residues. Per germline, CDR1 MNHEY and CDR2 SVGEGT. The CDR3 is CASSYSVDLDYYNEQFF. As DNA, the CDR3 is TGTGCCAGCAGTTACTCGGTAGACTTGGACTACTACAATGAGCAGTTCTTC.